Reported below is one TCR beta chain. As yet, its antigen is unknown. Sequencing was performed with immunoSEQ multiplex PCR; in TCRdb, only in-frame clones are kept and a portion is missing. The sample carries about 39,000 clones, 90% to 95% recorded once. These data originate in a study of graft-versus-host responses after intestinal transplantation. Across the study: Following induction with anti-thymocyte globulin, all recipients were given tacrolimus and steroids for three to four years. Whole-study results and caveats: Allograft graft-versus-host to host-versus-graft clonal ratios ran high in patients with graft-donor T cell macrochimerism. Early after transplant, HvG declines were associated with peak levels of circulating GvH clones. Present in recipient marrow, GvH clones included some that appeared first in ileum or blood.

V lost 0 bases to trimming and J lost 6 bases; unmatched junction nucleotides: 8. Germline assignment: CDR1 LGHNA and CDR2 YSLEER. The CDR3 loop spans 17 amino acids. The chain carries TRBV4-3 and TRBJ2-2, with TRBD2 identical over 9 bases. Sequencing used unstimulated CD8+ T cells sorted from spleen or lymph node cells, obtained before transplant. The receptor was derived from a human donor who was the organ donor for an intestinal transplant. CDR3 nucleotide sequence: TGCGCCAGCAGCCAAGAGATGGCGGGGGGGCCAGCCGGGGAGCTGTTTTTT. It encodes CASSQEMAGGPAGELFF.